The rows below give T cell receptor beta chains drawn from one sample of a study of cytomegalovirus exposure and HLA in healthy donors. The table came from immunoSEQ multiplex PCR; TCRdb's copy has only in-frame clones and leaves some out. The sample comprises under 200,000 clones, 75% of which are singletons, and around 8% rests with the top ten. Sequencing was done on a sample of PBMCs. The receptors shown here come from a woman in her 40s in good health and CMV-seropositive. Both conserved end residues are part of each CDR3. D genes are given only for firm matches. Only some rows state a clone size, as once, few, many or a class for expanded clones.

V gene: TRBV7-2
D gene: NA
clone size: NA
J gene: TRBJ1-1
CDR3 protein: CASSLYIIRERNTEAFF
CDR3 DNA: TGTGCCAGCAGCTTATATATAATCCGGGAACGGAACACTGAAGCTTTCTTT

V gene: TRBV15
D gene: NA
clone size: once
J gene: TRBJ2-7
CDR3 protein: CATSRDKALGDRPYEQYF
CDR3 DNA: TGTGCCACCAGCAGAGATAAGGCCCTGGGCGACCGCCCCTACGAGCAGTACTTC

V gene: TRBV15
D gene: TRBD1
clone size: few
J gene: TRBJ1-2
CDR3 protein: CATSRGQGGYGYTF
CDR3 DNA: TGTGCCACCAGCAGAGGACAGGGCGGCTATGGCTACACCTTC

V gene: TRBV7-9
D gene: NA
clone size: NA
J gene: TRBJ2-7
CDR3 protein: CASSTLTSHYEQYF
CDR3 DNA: TGTGCCAGCAGCACACTCACTAGTCACTACGAGCAGTACTTC

V gene: TRBV5-4
D gene: TRBD2
clone size: NA
J gene: TRBJ2-1
CDR3 protein: CASSPRGGIYNEQFF
CDR3 DNA: TGTGCCAGCAGCCCACGGGGGGGGATCTACAATGAGCAGTTCTTC

V gene: TRBV27
D gene: TRBD2
clone size: NA
J gene: TRBJ2-1
CDR3 protein: CASSSLRSGVYNEQFF
CDR3 DNA: TGTGCCAGCAGTTCCCTTCGTAGCGGGGTCTACAATGAGCAGTTCTTC

V gene: TRBV6-6
D gene: NA
clone size: NA
J gene: TRBJ2-3
CDR3 protein: CASSYTIGSTDTQYF
CDR3 DNA: TGTGCCAGCAGTTACACTATCGGGAGTACAGATACGCAGTATTTT

V gene: TRBV2
D gene: NA
clone size: NA
J gene: TRBJ1-1
CDR3 protein: CASTLTEPAFF
CDR3 DNA: TGTGCCAGCACCTTGACAGAACCAGCTTTCTTT

V gene: TRBV7-2
D gene: TRBD1
clone size: NA
J gene: TRBJ1-2
CDR3 protein: CASSPTTGENYGYTF
CDR3 DNA: TGTGCCAGCAGCCCGACGACAGGGGAGAACTATGGCTACACCTTC

V gene: TRBV7-8
D gene: TRBD2
clone size: NA
J gene: TRBJ2-7
CDR3 protein: CASSLARRLAGARNEQYF
CDR3 DNA: TGTGCCAGCAGCTTAGCAAGGAGACTAGCGGGAGCGAGGAACGAGCAGTACTTC

V gene: TRBV25-1
D gene: NA
clone size: NA
J gene: TRBJ1-1
CDR3 protein: CASSGFAPRDTEAFF
CDR3 DNA: TGTGCCAGCAGTGGATTTGCTCCGAGGGACACTGAAGCTTTCTTT

V gene: TRBV4-2
D gene: NA
clone size: NA
J gene: TRBJ2-7
CDR3 protein: CASSQDLTAGELTYEQYF
CDR3 DNA: TGTGCCAGCAGCCAAGATTTAACGGCGGGCGAACTCACGTACGAGCAGTACTTC

V gene: TRBV7-2
D gene: NA
clone size: NA
J gene: TRBJ1-2
CDR3 protein: CASSSLVSRGYTF
CDR3 DNA: TGTGCCAGCAGCTCGCTAGTGAGTCGTGGCTACACCTTC

V gene: TRBV28
D gene: NA
clone size: NA
J gene: TRBJ2-1
CDR3 protein: CASSSSDFGGRWVF
CDR3 DNA: TGTGCCAGCAGTTCCTCTGATTTTGGCGGTCGTTGGGTCTTC

V gene: TRBV28
D gene: NA
clone size: NA
J gene: TRBJ1-5
CDR3 protein: CASRQGNQPQHF
CDR3 DNA: TGTGCCAGCAGACAGGGCAATCAGCCCCAGCATTTT

V gene: TRBV19
D gene: NA
clone size: NA
J gene: TRBJ2-7
CDR3 protein: CASSSDLNQRYEQYF
CDR3 DNA: TGTGCCAGTAGTAGTGACCTCAACCAGCGGTACGAGCAGTACTTC

V gene: TRBV18
D gene: NA
clone size: NA
J gene: TRBJ2-3
CDR3 protein: CASSPRDTFTDTQYF
CDR3 DNA: TGTGCCAGCTCTCCCCGGGACACCTTCACAGATACGCAGTATTTT

V gene: TRBV29-1
D gene: TRBD1
clone size: once
J gene: TRBJ1-2
CDR3 protein: CSVAQGARNYGYTF
CDR3 DNA: TGCAGCGTCGCACAGGGGGCGCGGAACTATGGCTACACCTTC

V gene: TRBV6-5
D gene: NA
clone size: NA
J gene: TRBJ2-2
CDR3 protein: CASSYHTGRPGELFF
CDR3 DNA: TGTGCCAGCAGTTACCACACTGGGCGCCCCGGGGAGCTGTTTTTT

V gene: TRBV28
D gene: NA
clone size: NA
J gene: TRBJ1-2
CDR3 protein: CASSFGRGGIGGYTF
CDR3 DNA: TGTGCCAGCAGTTTCGGAAGGGGAGGCATAGGCGGCTACACCTTC

V gene: TRBV11-2
D gene: TRBD2
clone size: NA
J gene: TRBJ2-7
CDR3 protein: CASSWNSGTYEQYF
CDR3 DNA: TGTGCCAGCAGCTGGAATAGCGGGACCTACGAGCAGTACTTC

V gene: TRBV4-3
D gene: NA
clone size: few
J gene: TRBJ2-2
CDR3 protein: CASGRVEGSGELFF
CDR3 DNA: TGCGCCAGCGGCCGGGTCGAGGGCTCCGGGGAGCTGTTTTTT

V gene: TRBV11-2
D gene: NA
clone size: once
J gene: TRBJ2-1
CDR3 protein: CASSPSSYNEQFF
CDR3 DNA: TGTGCCAGCAGCCCCTCCTCCTACAATGAGCAGTTCTTC

V gene: TRBV11-3
D gene: NA
clone size: NA
J gene: TRBJ2-3
CDR3 protein: CASSLGLLQEDTQYF
CDR3 DNA: TGTGCCAGCAGCTTAGGCCTACTGCAAGAAGATACGCAGTATTTT

V gene: TRBV19
D gene: TRBD1
clone size: NA
J gene: TRBJ2-6
CDR3 protein: CASRTGASGANVLTF
CDR3 DNA: TGTGCCAGCCGGACAGGGGCCTCTGGGGCCAACGTCCTGACTTTC

V gene: TRBV7-2
D gene: NA
clone size: few
J gene: TRBJ2-5
CDR3 protein: CASSLVAEGRATQYF
CDR3 DNA: TGTGCCAGCAGCTTAGTAGCGGAGGGGCGGGCGACCCAGTACTTC

V gene: TRBV9
D gene: NA
clone size: NA
J gene: TRBJ2-7
CDR3 protein: CASSVGGLDYEQYF
CDR3 DNA: TGTGCCAGCAGCGTGGGGGGGCTCGATTACGAGCAGTACTTC

V gene: TRBV11-2
D gene: TRBD1
clone size: few
J gene: TRBJ1-1
CDR3 protein: CASTLGGRGMNTEAFF
CDR3 DNA: TGTGCCAGCACCCTAGGGGGCCGGGGCATGAACACTGAAGCTTTCTTT

V gene: TRBV7-8
D gene: TRBD2
clone size: NA
J gene: TRBJ2-1
CDR3 protein: CASSLEGGRAIREQFF
CDR3 DNA: TGTGCCAGCAGCTTAGAGGGCGGGAGGGCCATTCGCGAGCAGTTCTTC

V gene: TRBV27
D gene: TRBD1
clone size: NA
J gene: TRBJ1-2
CDR3 protein: CASSSLRDRGRIGYGYTF
CDR3 DNA: TGTGCCAGCAGTTCCCTCCGGGACAGGGGGCGCATAGGCTATGGCTACACCTTC

V gene: TRBV7-9
D gene: NA
clone size: NA
J gene: TRBJ2-2
CDR3 protein: CSSSPPAWDTTTGELFF
CDR3 DNA: TGTTCCAGCAGCCCCCCGGCCTGGGACACCACCACCGGGGAGCTGTTTTTT

V gene: TRBV19
D gene: NA
clone size: NA
J gene: TRBJ2-7
CDR3 protein: CASSTPGRSPYEQYF
CDR3 DNA: TGTGCCAGTAGTACCCCGGGAAGGTCGCCCTACGAGCAGTACTTC

V gene: TRBV2
D gene: TRBD2
clone size: NA
J gene: TRBJ2-5
CDR3 protein: CASIETGLAGGPGETQYF
CDR3 DNA: TGTGCCAGCATTGAGACCGGACTAGCGGGAGGCCCGGGGGAGACCCAGTACTTC

V gene: TRBV4-1
D gene: NA
clone size: few
J gene: TRBJ2-1
CDR3 protein: CASSQGFGWRGTYNEQFF
CDR3 DNA: TGCGCCAGCAGCCAAGGGTTTGGGTGGCGGGGAACGTACAATGAGCAGTTCTTC

V gene: TRBV11-3
D gene: NA
clone size: once
J gene: TRBJ2-1
CDR3 protein: CASSLGLASSEQFF
CDR3 DNA: TGTGCCAGCAGCTTAGGGCTAGCTAGCAGTGAGCAGTTCTTC

V gene: TRBV30
D gene: NA
clone size: NA
J gene: TRBJ1-4
CDR3 protein: CAWRGRAGAEKLFF
CDR3 DNA: TGTGCCTGGAGGGGGAGGGCAGGCGCTGAAAAACTGTTTTTT

V gene: TRBV2
D gene: NA
clone size: once
J gene: TRBJ2-1
CDR3 protein: CGGDWREVDEQFF
CDR3 DNA: TGTGGCGGGGACTGGCGGGAAGTCGATGAGCAGTTCTTC

V gene: TRBV28
D gene: TRBD2
clone size: NA
J gene: TRBJ2-7
CDR3 protein: CASSSRGGVSYEQYF
CDR3 DNA: TGTGCCAGCAGTTCTCGGGGGGGGGTCTCCTACGAGCAGTACTTC

V gene: TRBV27
D gene: NA
clone size: once
J gene: TRBJ2-6
CDR3 protein: CASSSLGRRFLAGANVLTF
CDR3 DNA: TGTGCCAGCAGCTCCTTGGGGAGGAGGTTTCTCGCTGGGGCCAACGTCCTGACTTTC

V gene: TRBV11-2
D gene: NA
clone size: NA
J gene: TRBJ2-7
CDR3 protein: CASSKTGSITYEQYF
CDR3 DNA: TGTGCCAGCAGCAAAACAGGGAGTATCACCTACGAGCAGTACTTC

V gene: TRBV5-1
D gene: TRBD1
clone size: NA
J gene: TRBJ1-2
CDR3 protein: CASSFRQGANYGYTF
CDR3 DNA: TGCGCCAGCAGCTTCCGACAGGGGGCTAACTATGGCTACACCTTC

V gene: TRBV6-1
D gene: TRBD2
clone size: NA
J gene: TRBJ2-1
CDR3 protein: CASCSGRVQDNEQFF
CDR3 DNA: TGTGCCAGCTGCTCCGGGAGGGTCCAAGACAATGAGCAGTTCTTC

V gene: TRBV28
D gene: TRBD2
clone size: NA
J gene: TRBJ2-7
CDR3 protein: CASSPLAGEGHEQYF
CDR3 DNA: TGTGCCAGCAGTCCCCTAGCGGGGGAAGGCCACGAGCAGTACTTC

V gene: TRBV29-1
D gene: NA
clone size: NA
J gene: TRBJ1-2
CDR3 protein: CSVERDRRYGYTF
CDR3 DNA: TGCAGCGTCGAAAGAGACAGAAGGTATGGCTACACCTTC

V gene: TRBV25-1
D gene: NA
clone size: NA
J gene: TRBJ1-6
CDR3 protein: CASSELGGAGESLHF
CDR3 DNA: TGTGCCAGCAGTGAATTGGGGGGGGCAGGGGAGTCCCTCCACTTT

V gene: TRBV4-2
D gene: TRBD2
clone size: NA
J gene: TRBJ2-1
CDR3 protein: CASSREPTSGSKDEQFF
CDR3 DNA: TGTGCCAGCAGCCGAGAACCCACTAGCGGGAGTAAGGATGAGCAGTTCTTC

V gene: TRBV11-2
D gene: NA
clone size: NA
J gene: TRBJ2-7
CDR3 protein: CASSYTVAEIYEQYF
CDR3 DNA: TGTGCCAGCAGTTATACCGTAGCGGAGATCTACGAGCAGTACTTC

V gene: TRBV12-5
D gene: TRBD1
clone size: NA
J gene: TRBJ2-1
CDR3 protein: CASGWSGQGSNEQFF
CDR3 DNA: TGTGCTAGTGGTTGGTCGGGACAGGGGTCCAATGAGCAGTTCTTC